The text below deals with one T cell receptor beta chain. Its antigen is unknown. CDR1 is LGHNA, CDR2 YNFKEQ, per germline. This CDR3 region has 15 residues. The V and J ends lost 1 base and 2 bases, in that order; junction bases with no gene match: 3. The data stem from a study of T cells in tumors after PD-1 blockade. In the study overall: No patient had prior checkpoint blockade, systemic immunosuppression, or radiotherapy within 4 weeks.

The study's findings and limits: Blood contained roughly two fifths of the tumor's TCR clonotypes.

Data came from immunoSEQ multiplex PCR; TCRdb stores just in-frame clones and leaves some out. This sample has about 25,000 clones, with 82% found just once. The receptor was derived from a human donor with basal cell carcinoma. The chain recombines TRBV4-2 with TRBJ2-5, with 8 bases fitting TRBD2. The sequences come from PBMCs, collected after anti-PD-1 treatment. CDR3 sequence (DNA): TGTGCCAGCAGCCAAGCGGGGGGGCTGCAAGAGACCCAGTACTTC. This translates into CASSQAGGLQETQYF.